What follows is one T cell receptor beta chain and its context. The data belong to a study of OX40 agonist ivuxolimab in advanced cancers. About the research overall: Among those treated, three patients had partial responses, one with hepatocellular carcinoma and two with cutaneous melanoma.

V shed 7 bases and J shed 7 bases, with 14 bases lying between them. Germline loops: CDR1 MNHEY, CDR2 SMNVEV (reference sequence). This CDR3 comprises 14 residues. Using immunoSEQ multiplex PCR, the repertoire was profiled, and TCRdb retains in-frame clones only, with some absent. The sample carries 85,000 to 100,000 clones, around 87% recorded once. The J gene is TRBJ1-6, the V gene TRBV27, with D unresolved. This TCR was recovered from an adult with an advanced solid tumor such as melanoma, head and neck, liver or kidney cancer. Specimen: CD4+ or CD8+ T cells sorted from blood, collected in a trial of the OX40 agonist ivuxolimab. CDR3 in amino acids: CASKRSGLNSPLHF. The CDR3 nucleotides read TGTGCCAGCAAAAGATCCGGGTTGAATTCACCCCTCCACTTT.